Shown below are 17 T cell receptor beta chains from a single sample sequenced in a study of response to subunit inactivated influenza vaccine. Via MiXCR, TCRdb re-called the RT-PCR reads, giving one row per CDR3 protein. The sample consists of fewer than 200,000 distinct CDR3 sequences, around a tenth of them appearing once. Here the sequenced sample was non-naive T cells sorted from PBMCs, taken on the day of vaccination. Source of these receptors: a man aged 45-60 years who received an inactivated influenza vaccine.

This rearrangement joins TRBV5-1 to TRBJ2-7; a weak D match, TRBD2 (6 bases). V was trimmed by 5 bases and J by 5 bases, leaving 23 bases between them. The CDR3 loop spans 16 amino acids. CDR1 SGHRS and CDR2 YFSETQ come from the germline V gene. The CDR3 coding sequence is TGCGCCAGCAGATCCACCTCCGGGGGTATCATACACGAGCAGTACTTC. It is translated as CASRSTSGGIIHEQYF. The variable domain in full, with the rest retrieved from reference TRBV5-1 and TRBJ2-7, is KAGVTQTPRYLIKTRGQQVTLSCSPISGHRSVSWYQQTPGQGLQFLFEYFSETQRNKGNFPGRFSGRQFSNSRSEMNVSTLELGDSALYLCASRSTSGGIIHEQYFGPGTRLTVT.

The table lists this clonotype with a few counts. The chain links TRBV20-1 to TRBJ2-7, with 8 bases fitting TRBD2. Germline V gene sequence: CDR1 DFQATT, CDR2 SNEGSKA (reference sequence). The CDR3 is made up of 15 amino acids. J lost 6 bases, V lost 0 bases, and 10 bases had no gene match. The CDR3: CSARDVRGGLSEQYF. The CDR3 bases are TGCAGTGCTAGAGACGTACGGGGGGGCCTTAGCGAGCAGTACTTC.

This clonotype was seen repeatedly, ten times or more. The gene calls are TRBV12-3 or TRBV12-4 and TRBJ2-4, with D possibly being TRBD2 (7 bases). This CDR3 contains 18 residues. Trimming pared 0 bases from V and 1 base from J, leaving 16 bases between. The CDR3 region has the DNA TGTGCCAGCAGTTTAGCCGTTGCGGGGGCCCGGGCCAAAAACATTCAGTACTTC. Translating it yields CASSLAVAGARAKNIQYF.

This clonotype has just a few counts. The chain carries TRBV5-1 and TRBJ2-7, with 8 bases aligning to TRBD1. The CDR3 is made up of 13 amino acids. Germline V gives CDR1 SGHRS, CDR2 YFSETQ. The trim removed 5 bases at V and 3 bases at J, leaving 4 bases unmatched. CDR3 sequence: CASRSGQGYEQYF. The CDR3 bases are TGCGCCAGCAGGTCTGGACAGGGCTACGAGCAGTACTTC.

The chain uses TRBV6-2 or TRBV6-3 and TRBJ2-5; D unclear. Germline V gives CDR1 MNHEY, CDR2 SVGEGT. V shed 6 bases and J shed 5 bases, with 7 bases lying between them. The CDR3 consists of 11 residues. CDR3 protein: CASSVPETQYF. The CDR3, as DNA: TGTGCCAGCAGCGTACCGGAGACCCAGTACTTC.

This clonotype was detected ten times or more. The gene calls are TRBV27 and TRBJ2-7; TRBD1 is a possible D gene (6 bases). This CDR3 comprises 13 residues. Germline V CDR1 and CDR2: MNHEY, SMNVEV (reference sequence). Trimming took off 8 bases at V and 2 bases at J, with 13 bases between the two ends. This CDR3 is CASAGTPAYEQYF. The CDR3 DNA reads TGTGCCAGCGCAGGGACACCAGCCTACGAGCAGTACTTC.

This clonotype was picked up a small number of times. The chain carries TRBV15 and TRBJ1-1; TRBD1 matches at 8 bases. The CDR3 contains 14 residues. With V trimmed by 0 bases and J by 7 bases, 4 bases remained unmatched. Germline V lookup: CDR1 LNHNV, CDR2 YYDKDF (reference sequence). The CDR3 region has the DNA TGTGCCACCAGCAGAGATAGGACAGGGTATGAAGCTTTCTTT. Translation: CATSRDRTGYEAFF.

A few counts support this clonotype. The gene calls are TRBV28 and TRBJ1-5, with 9 bases lining up with TRBD1. V shed 1 base, J shed 5 bases, and the junction held 3 bases outside the gene matches. Germline V gives CDR1 MDHEN, CDR2 SYDVKM. The CDR3 is 15 residues long. CDR3 DNA sequence: TGTGCCAGCAGTTTATTTGGACAGGGGTATCAGCCCCAGCATTTT. Protein sequence: CASSLFGQGYQPQHF.

This clonotype was counted a few times. The J gene is TRBJ2-3, the V gene TRBV29-1, with D possibly TRBD2 on 6 matching bases. Trimming pared 2 bases from V and 5 bases from J, leaving 11 bases between. The CDR3 sequence is 13 residues long. Germline V gene sequence: CDR1 SQVTM, CDR2 ANQGSEA. Here the CDR3 DNA reads TGCAGCGTTGAAACGGGAGTGAAAGATACGCAGTATTTT. Residues: CSVETGVKDTQYF.

This clonotype occurred a few times. The genes are TRBV7-2 and TRBJ1-1, with 7 bases fitting TRBD1. Germline CDR1 and CDR2: SGHTA and FQGNSA. The V segment lost 4 bases and the J segment 3 bases; nucleotides outside the gene matches: 5. There are 14 residues in the CDR3. DNA of the CDR3: TGTGCCAGCAGCTCACGACAGGGAGACACTGAAGCTTTCTTT. Its translation is CASSSRQGDTEAFF.

This clonotype was seen repeatedly, ten times or more. The rearrangement uses TRBV11-2 and TRBJ2-1, with D possibly matching TRBD2 (5 bases). The CDR3 has 10 amino acids. The germline gives CDR1 SGHAT, CDR2 FQNNGV. The CDR3 reads CASGLHEQFF. The CDR3 coding sequence is TGTGCAAGCGGTCTCCATGAGCAGTTCTTC.

In this sample, this clonotype turned up many times. V usage is TRBV20-1 and J usage is TRBJ2-7, with D possibly being TRBD2 (5 bases). CDR1 and CDR2 (germline): DFQATT, SNEGSKA (reference sequence). V was trimmed by 5 bases and J by 2 bases, leaving 13 bases between them. This CDR3 is built from 13 residues. The CDR3 nucleotides read TGCAGTGCTCGACCTAGCAAGACCTACGAGCAGTACTTC. Protein product: CSARPSKTYEQYF.

The chain joins TRBV4-1 to TRBJ2-7, with TRBD2 matching 10 bases. Trimming at V came to 6 bases and at J to 2 bases, leaving 7 bases not matched to a gene. Germline CDR1 reads MGHRA; CDR2 reads YSYEKL. The CDR3 covers 15 residues. The CDR3 region has the DNA TGCGCCAGCAGTAACCAGCTAGCGGGGGCCTACGAGCAGTACTTC. Its translation: CASSNQLAGAYEQYF.

This clonotype was counted many times. CDR3 bases: TGTGCCAGCAGTGAGCGGAGGGGGATCTTGGAAGAGACCCAGTACTTC. Amino acids: CASSERRGILEETQYF. The J gene is TRBJ2-5, the V gene TRBV25-1; the D call may be TRBD1 or TRBD2 (6 bases each). The V end lost 3 bases, the J end lost 3 bases, and 17 bases lay between the germline ends. The CDR3 runs to 16 residues. CDR1 and CDR2 from the germline V gene are MGHDK and SYGVNS.

This clonotype was detected only a few times. V usage is TRBV6-1 and J usage is TRBJ2-3; 9 bases line up with TRBD1. The germline CDR1 and CDR2 sequences are MNHNS and SASEGT. The V and J ends lost 6 bases and 3 bases, in that order; junction bases with no gene match: 1. The CDR3 loop spans 13 amino acids. The CDR3 protein is CASRGQGTDTQYF. DNA of the CDR3: TGTGCCAGCAGGGGACAGGGAACAGATACGCAGTATTTT.

This clonotype has a handful of counts. The chain links TRBV19 to TRBJ2-1; TRBD2 matches 13 bases. V gave up 9 bases and J gave up 6 bases; unmatched junction bases: 5. The CDR3 consists of 14 residues. Germline values: CDR1 LNHDA, CDR2 SQIVND (reference sequence). The CDR3 region is CASTRLAGGNEQFF. CDR3 DNA sequence: TGTGCCAGCACCAGACTAGCGGGGGGCAATGAGCAGTTCTTC.

The chain carries TRBV11-2 and TRBJ2-7; 8 bases agree with TRBD2. This CDR3 contains 19 residues. The germline gives CDR1 SGHAT, CDR2 FQNNGV. The V gene end was trimmed by 4 bases and the J gene end by 1 base; junction bases not matched to a gene: 18. CDR3 amino acids: CASSSGAGLRGGGSYEQYF. CDR3 nucleotides: TGTGCCAGCAGCTCAGGGGCAGGGCTACGGGGCGGGGGGTCCTACGAGCAGTACTTC.